A selection of T cell receptor beta chains follows, all from one sample in a study of T cell responses to AZD1222 COVID-19 vaccine. Only in-frame clones appear in the TCRdb table, and some are missing; sequencing was by immunoSEQ multiplex PCR. The table lists around 120,000 clones, about 89% of them singletons. Sample: peripheral blood, taken 28 days after the second AZD1222 dose. Source of these receptors: an adult who received the AZD1222 COVID-19 vaccine. CDR3s leave out the opening cysteine and the closing phenylalanine or tryptophan. A D gene is named only where the DNA matches it firmly.

J,D,V,CDR3
TRBJ1-2,NA,TRBV4-1,ASSQVPPDPYGYT
TRBJ2-7,NA,TRBV18,ASSPPEREQY
TRBJ1-3,TRBD1,TRBV4-1,ASSQSEGAGGNTIY
TRBJ1-1,NA,TRBV6-1,ASSEALRRNTEAF
TRBJ2-5,TRBD2,TRBV29-1,SVAPSGRRQETQY
TRBJ1-3,NA,TRBV27,ASSLRDPSGNTIY
TRBJ2-7,TRBD2,TRBV27,ATKTSGPTGYEQY
TRBJ2-7,NA,TRBV11-2,ASSLGRDAQY
TRBJ2-5,NA,TRBV18,ASSPTGPHKETQY
TRBJ1-3,TRBD1,TRBV2,ASRDRVGAGNTIY
TRBJ1-3,NA,TRBV10-3,AISVQGRGNTIY
TRBJ2-1,TRBD2,TRBV3-1/TRBV3-2,ASSQPSTSASYNEQF
TRBJ1-1,NA,TRBV19,ASRQGNRDTEAF
TRBJ2-7,TRBD1,TRBV25-1,ASSPGTGGGYEQY
TRBJ1-2,TRBD1,TRBV25-1,ASSAQGEGGYT
TRBJ1-5,NA,TRBV30,AWTYGGNQPQH
TRBJ2-5,NA,TRBV9,ASSVAPRGDQETQY
TRBJ2-7,NA,TRBV11-3,ASSDYLMYEQY
TRBJ2-4,NA,TRBV28,ASSRLLHGLDLAKNIQY
TRBJ1-6,NA,TRBV30,AWSVQGLSRGRRLGRSLH
TRBJ2-7,TRBD2,TRBV3-1/TRBV3-2,ASSQGLAVYEQY
TRBJ1-2,NA,TRBV5-1,ASPCSRSQNYGYT
TRBJ1-2,NA,TRBV6-5,ASSYSPKGYGYT
TRBJ2-5,NA,TRBV11-2,ASSFGGLRQETQY
TRBJ1-3,NA,TRBV5-1,ASSFGRGYGNTIY
TRBJ1-6,NA,TRBV9,ASSPLAGDRKNSPLH
TRBJ2-7,TRBD2,TRBV27,ASSATLAGGTYEQY
TRBJ1-2,NA,TRBV4-1,ASSHPAKRVSYGYT
TRBJ2-7,TRBD2,TRBV7-2,ASSSIAGGGTYEQY
TRBJ1-3,TRBD1,TRBV4-1,ASSRDRGEAGNTIY
TRBJ2-3,TRBD1,TRBV11-1,ASSRQGATSTDTQY
TRBJ1-1,TRBD1,TRBV12-3/TRBV12-4,ASSPTGEYEAF
TRBJ1-4,NA,TRBV28,ASSPAHRDSNEKLF
TRBJ2-7,TRBD2,TRBV28,ASSPSGRATGEQY
TRBJ2-1,TRBD2,TRBV11-2,ASSRKLAGSSYNEQF
TRBJ1-5,NA,TRBV19,ASSRQGYQPQH
TRBJ1-6,TRBD1,TRBV7-3,ASSLQGADSPLH
TRBJ1-2,NA,TRBV2,ASSDVAPSGYT
TRBJ1-6,TRBD1,TRBV7-9,ASSLEGQGNSPLH
TRBJ1-1,NA,TRBV12-5,ASGLDRVGTEAF
TRBJ2-7,NA,TRBV27,ASTTIGREPYEQY
TRBJ1-1,NA,TRBV30,AWGTRYTEAF
TRBJ2-4,NA,TRBV7-2,ASSLTRGPTLQY
TRBJ1-1,TRBD1,TRBV30,AWSAHRGTEAF
TRBJ2-7,NA,TRBV7-8,ASSLNSYEQY
TRBJ2-3,NA,TRBV4-3,ASSQGLGGDYPSTDTQY
TRBJ1-2,NA,TRBV7-9,ASFSPGANYGYT
TRBJ1-4,NA,TRBV28,ASTRANEKLF
TRBJ2-1,TRBD2,TRBV6-4,ASSDSGSGRNNEQF
TRBJ1-2,TRBD1,TRBV5-1,ASSLGTGGGGYT
TRBJ2-3,TRBD1,TRBV2,ASSELGTGDFTDTQY
TRBJ2-7,TRBD1,TRBV19,ASSITRQGTISYEQY
TRBJ2-7,NA,TRBV27,ASSLRGLFNEQY
TRBJ2-5,NA,TRBV5-1,ASSLAAGDETQY
TRBJ1-1,NA,TRBV29-1,SAEAGSPEAF
TRBJ1-2,NA,TRBV5-1,ASSLGNQGYGYT
TRBJ2-7,TRBD1,TRBV19,ASSIVDRGLGEQY